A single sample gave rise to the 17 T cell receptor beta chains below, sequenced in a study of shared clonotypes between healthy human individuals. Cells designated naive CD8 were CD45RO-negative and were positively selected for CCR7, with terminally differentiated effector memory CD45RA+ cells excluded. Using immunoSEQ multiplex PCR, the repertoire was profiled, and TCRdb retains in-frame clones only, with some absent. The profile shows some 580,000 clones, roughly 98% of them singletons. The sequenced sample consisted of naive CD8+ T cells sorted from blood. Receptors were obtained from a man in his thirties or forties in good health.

The CDR3 DNA reads TGTGCCAGCAGCTTAGCTAATCAAGAGACCCAGTACTTC. Translated: CASSLANQETQYF. The chain employs TRBV7-2 and TRBJ2-5; the D is unclear. Germline-derived CDR1 and CDR2 are SGHTA and FQGNSA. CDR3 size: 13 residues. Between the trimmed V and J ends, which lost 0 bases and 2 bases, there was a span of 4 bases.

The CDR3 loop reads CASSSLIAGGRFEQFF. CDR3 bases: TGTGCCAGCAGCTCCCTGATAGCGGGAGGCCGGTTTGAGCAGTTCTTC. The V call is TRBV7-9, the J call TRBJ2-1; 10 nucleotides align to TRBD2. The CDR3 consists of 16 residues. Germline V lookup: CDR1 SEHNR, CDR2 FQNEAQ (reference sequence). Unmatched junction bases numbered 12, after V lost 4 bases and J lost 9 bases.

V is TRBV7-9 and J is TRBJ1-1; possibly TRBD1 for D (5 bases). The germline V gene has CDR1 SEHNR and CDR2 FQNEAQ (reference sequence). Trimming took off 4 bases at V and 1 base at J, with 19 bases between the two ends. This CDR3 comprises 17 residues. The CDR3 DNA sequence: TGTGCCAGCAGCTCTAATTCCTGGGGACGGGGGAACACTGAAGCTTTCTTT. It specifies CASSSNSWGRGNTEAFF.

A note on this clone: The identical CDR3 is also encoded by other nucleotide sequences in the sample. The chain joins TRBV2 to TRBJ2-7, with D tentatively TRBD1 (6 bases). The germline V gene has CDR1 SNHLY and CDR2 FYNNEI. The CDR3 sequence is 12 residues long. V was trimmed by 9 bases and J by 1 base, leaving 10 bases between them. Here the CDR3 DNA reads TGTGCCAGTTCAGGGGAATCCTACGAGCAGTACTTC. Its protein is CASSGESYEQYF. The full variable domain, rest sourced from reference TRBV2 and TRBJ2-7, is EPEVTQTPSHQVTQMGQEVILRCVPISNHLYFYWYRQILGQKVEFLVSFYNNEISEKSEIFDDQFSVERPDGSNFTLKIRSTKLEDSAMYFCASSGESYEQYFGPGTRLTVT.

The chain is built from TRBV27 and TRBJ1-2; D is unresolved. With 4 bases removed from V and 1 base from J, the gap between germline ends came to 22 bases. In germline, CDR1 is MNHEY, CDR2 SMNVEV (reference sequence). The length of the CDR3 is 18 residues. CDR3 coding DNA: TGTGCCAGCAGTTCTGCTGCGGGGTTCCGTTCGGTTAACTATGGCTACACCTTC. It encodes CASSSAAGFRSVNYGYTF.

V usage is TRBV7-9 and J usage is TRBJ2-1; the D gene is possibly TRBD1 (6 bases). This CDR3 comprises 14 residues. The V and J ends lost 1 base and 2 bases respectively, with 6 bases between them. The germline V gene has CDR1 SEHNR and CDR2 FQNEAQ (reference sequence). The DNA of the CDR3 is TGTGCCAGCAGCTTAGAGGGGGCCTACAATGAGCAGTTCTTC. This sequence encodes CASSLEGAYNEQFF. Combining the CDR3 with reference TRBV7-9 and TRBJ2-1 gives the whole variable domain DTGVSQNPRHKITKRGQNVTFRCDPISEHNRLYWYRQTLGQGPEFLTYFQNEAQLEKSRLLSDRFSAERPKGSFSTLEIQRTEQGDSAMYLCASSLEGAYNEQFFGPGTRLTVL.

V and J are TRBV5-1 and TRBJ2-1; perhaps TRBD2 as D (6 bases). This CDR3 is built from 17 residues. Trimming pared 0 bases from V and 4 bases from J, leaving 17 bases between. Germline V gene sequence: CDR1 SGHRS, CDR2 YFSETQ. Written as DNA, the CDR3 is TGCGCCAGCAGCTTGGCATTGGTAGCGGAAAGGTACAATGAGCAGTTCTTC. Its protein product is CASSLALVAERYNEQFF.

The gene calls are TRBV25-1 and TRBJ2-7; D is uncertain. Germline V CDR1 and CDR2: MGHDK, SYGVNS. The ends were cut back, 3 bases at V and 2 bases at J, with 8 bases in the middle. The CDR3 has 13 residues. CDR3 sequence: CASSDLTAYEQYF. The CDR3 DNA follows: TGTGCCAGCAGTGACCTTACAGCCTACGAGCAGTACTTC.

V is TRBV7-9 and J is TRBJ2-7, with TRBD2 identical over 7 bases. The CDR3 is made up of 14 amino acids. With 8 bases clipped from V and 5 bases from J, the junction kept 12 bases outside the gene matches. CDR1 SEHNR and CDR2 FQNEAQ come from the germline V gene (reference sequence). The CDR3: CASRMAGEGNEQYF. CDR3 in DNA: TGTGCCAGCCGCATGGCGGGAGAGGGGAACGAGCAGTACTTC.

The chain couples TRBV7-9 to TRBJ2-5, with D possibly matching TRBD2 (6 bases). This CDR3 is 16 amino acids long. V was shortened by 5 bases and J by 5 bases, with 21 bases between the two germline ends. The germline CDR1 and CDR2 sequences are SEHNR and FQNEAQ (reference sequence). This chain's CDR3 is CASSPLSGVVFETQYF. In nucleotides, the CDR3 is TGTGCCAGCAGCCCCCTGTCGGGGGTTGTTTTTGAGACCCAGTACTTC.

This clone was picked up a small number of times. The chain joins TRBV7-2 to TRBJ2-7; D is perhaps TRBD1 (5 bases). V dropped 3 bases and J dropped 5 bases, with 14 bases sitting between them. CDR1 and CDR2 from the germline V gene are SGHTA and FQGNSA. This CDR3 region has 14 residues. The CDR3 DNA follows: TGTGCCAGCAGCTTCACAGGCCGTCGCGACGAGCAGTACTTC. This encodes CASSFTGRRDEQYF.

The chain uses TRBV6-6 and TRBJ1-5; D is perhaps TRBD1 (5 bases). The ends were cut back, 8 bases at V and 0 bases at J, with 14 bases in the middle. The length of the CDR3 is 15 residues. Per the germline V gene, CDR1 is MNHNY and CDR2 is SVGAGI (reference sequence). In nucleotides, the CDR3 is TGTGCCAGCGATTGGGGGGATTATAGCAATCAGCCCCAGCATTTT. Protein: CASDWGDYSNQPQHF.

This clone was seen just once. CDR3 amino acids: CASSDFGGNEQFF. DNA for the CDR3: TGTGCCAGCAGTGATTTTGGAGGGAATGAGCAGTTCTTC. The gene calls are TRBV2 and TRBJ2-1, with a possible D match to TRBD2 (6 bases). Germline V gene lookup returns CDR1 SNHLY and CDR2 FYNNEI. The V gene lost 3 bases and the J gene lost 7 bases, with 10 bases spanning the gap. The CDR3 covers 13 residues. Using reference TRBV2 and TRBJ2-1 for the parts outside the CDR3, the full variable domain is EPEVTQTPSHQVTQMGQEVILRCVPISNHLYFYWYRQILGQKVEFLVSFYNNEISEKSEIFDDQFSVERPDGSNFTLKIRSTKLEDSAMYFCASSDFGGNEQFFGPGTRLTVL.

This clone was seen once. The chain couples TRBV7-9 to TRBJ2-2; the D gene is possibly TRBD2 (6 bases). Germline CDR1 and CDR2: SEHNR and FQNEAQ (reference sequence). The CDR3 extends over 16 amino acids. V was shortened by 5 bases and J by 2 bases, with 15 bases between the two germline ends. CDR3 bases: TGTGCCAGCAGCCCCGAGGTAGCGGCCAACACCGGGGAGCTGTTTTTT. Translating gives CASSPEVAANTGELFF.

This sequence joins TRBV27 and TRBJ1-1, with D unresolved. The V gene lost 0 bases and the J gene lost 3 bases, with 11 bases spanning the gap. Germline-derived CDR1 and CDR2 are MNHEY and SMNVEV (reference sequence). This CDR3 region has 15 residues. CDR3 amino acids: CASSLSLGLDTEAFF. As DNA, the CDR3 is TGTGCCAGCAGTTTATCGCTGGGTCTGGACACTGAAGCTTTCTTT.

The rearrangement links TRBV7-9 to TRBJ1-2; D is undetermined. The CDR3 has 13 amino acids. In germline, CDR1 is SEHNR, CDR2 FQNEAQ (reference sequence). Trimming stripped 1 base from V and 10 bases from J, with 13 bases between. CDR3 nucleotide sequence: TGTGCCAGCAGCTTAGGAGGGCAGGTCCCCTACACCTTC. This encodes CASSLGGQVPYTF.

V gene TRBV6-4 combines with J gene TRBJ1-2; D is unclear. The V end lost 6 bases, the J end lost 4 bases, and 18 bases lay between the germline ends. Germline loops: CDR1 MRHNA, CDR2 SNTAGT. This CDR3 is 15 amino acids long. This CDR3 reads CASRDFKGRPYGYTF. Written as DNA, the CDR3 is TGTGCCAGCAGAGATTTTAAGGGCCGCCCCTATGGCTACACCTTC.